The rows below give T cell receptor beta chains drawn from one sample of a study of T cell changes during pregnancy in multiple sclerosis. Using immunoSEQ multiplex PCR, the repertoire was profiled, and TCRdb retains in-frame clones only, with some absent. The top ten hold under 7% of the sample, which has 95,000 to 150,000 clones, approximately 93% seen once. Sequences were derived from peripheral blood, sampled before pregnancy. Receptors originate from a female donor with multiple sclerosis, enrolled in a pregnancy study. The CDR3 runs from the conserved cysteine through the conserved F or W. Fields, in order: J gene, V gene, D gene, CDR3 DNA, CDR3 protein. D genes are given only for firm matches.

J gene: TRBJ2-7; V gene: TRBV2; D gene: TRBD2; CDR3 DNA: TGTGCCAGCAGTGACGGTAGCGGGTCCTACGAGCAGTACTTC; CDR3 protein: CASSDGSGSYEQYF
J gene: TRBJ2-3; V gene: TRBV5-5; D gene: NA; CDR3 DNA: TGTGCCAGCAGCCTCGAGGGCACAGATACGCAGTATTTT; CDR3 protein: CASSLEGTDTQYF
J gene: TRBJ1-5; V gene: TRBV19; D gene: NA; CDR3 DNA: TGTGCCAGTAAGGTGTCGGGGGGAGGGTATCAGCCCCAGCATTTT; CDR3 protein: CASKVSGGGYQPQHF
J gene: TRBJ2-7; V gene: TRBV19; D gene: TRBD1; CDR3 DNA: TGTGCCAGTAGTACTGGGACAGGGGGCTACGAGCAGTACTTC; CDR3 protein: CASSTGTGGYEQYF
J gene: TRBJ2-7; V gene: TRBV27; D gene: TRBD1; CDR3 DNA: TGTGCCAGCAGTTCACAGGGGTACGAGCAGTACTTC; CDR3 protein: CASSSQGYEQYF
J gene: TRBJ2-3; V gene: TRBV6-1; D gene: NA; CDR3 DNA: TGTGCCAGCATCACGGGACATCGAGCCGATACGCAGTATTTT; CDR3 protein: CASITGHRADTQYF
J gene: TRBJ2-7; V gene: TRBV19; D gene: TRBD2; CDR3 DNA: TGTGCCAGTAGTAGGGGGACTAACTCCTACGAGCAGTACTTC; CDR3 protein: CASSRGTNSYEQYF
J gene: TRBJ1-6; V gene: TRBV4-1; D gene: NA; CDR3 DNA: TGCGCCAGCAGCCAAGAGGCTCTAGGCCCACCCTATAATTCACCCCTCCACTTT; CDR3 protein: CASSQEALGPPYNSPLHF
J gene: TRBJ2-6; V gene: TRBV5-1; D gene: NA; CDR3 DNA: TGCGCCAGCAGCTTCCCCCAGGGTGGGCCTGGGGCCAACGTCCTGACTTTC; CDR3 protein: CASSFPQGGPGANVLTF
J gene: TRBJ2-1; V gene: TRBV19; D gene: TRBD1; CDR3 DNA: TGTGCCAGTAGTCCCCGGGACAGGAGAGGCAATGAGCAGTTCTTC; CDR3 protein: CASSPRDRRGNEQFF
J gene: TRBJ2-1; V gene: TRBV27; D gene: TRBD1; CDR3 DNA: TGTGCCAGCGGCCTGGGACAGTACAATGAGCAGTTCTTC; CDR3 protein: CASGLGQYNEQFF
J gene: TRBJ2-7; V gene: TRBV30; D gene: NA; CDR3 DNA: TGTGCCTGGAGACCTAGGAGCGACTACGAGCAGTACTTC; CDR3 protein: CAWRPRSDYEQYF